This TCR beta chain was captured by sequencing in a study of memory CD4+ T cells and cytomegalovirus serostatus. Germline CDR1 reads SGHDT; CDR2 reads YYEEEE. The V and J ends lost 3 bases and 2 bases respectively, with 17 bases between them. This CDR3 comprises 17 residues. Single viable CD3+CD4+CD8-CD45RO+ cells were sorted as the memory CD4+ T cells. TCRdb's table, derived via immunoSEQ multiplex PCR, lists solely in-frame clones and lacks some. The data show tens of thousands of clones, with about 80% seen just once and about 4.8% held by the top ten. The chain recombines TRBV5-6 with TRBJ1-4, with D perhaps TRBD1 (6 bases). This clonotype originated in an adult in good health and CMV-seropositive. Sequencing was carried out using memory CD4+ T cells from blood. The CDR3 DNA is TGTGCCAGCAGCTCGCATGGAGGGGGGGGCACTAATGAAAAACTGTTTTTT. Translated: CASSSHGGGGTNEKLFF. Drawing the rest from reference TRBV5-6 and TRBJ1-4, the complete variable domain is DAGVTQSPTHLIKTRGQQVTLRCSPKSGHDTVSWYQQALGQGPQFIFQYYEEEERQRGNFPDRFSGHQFPNYSSELNVNALLLGDSALYLCASSSHGGGGTNEKLFFGSGTQLSVL.